The sequence of this TCR beta chain was determined in a study of OX40 agonist ivuxolimab in advanced cancers. As for this clone: Its antigen is unknown.

The germline CDR1 and CDR2 sequences are KGHSH and LQKENI. V lost 3 bases and J lost 2, with 12 bases in between. CDR3 length: 15 amino acids. Assay used: immunoSEQ multiplex PCR; TCRdb lists only in-frame clones, some missing. In the table there are about 45,000 clones, around 90% of which are singletons. Study observations and caveats: Some of the nonresponding patients also showed low levels of normalized T-cell clonal expansion. In the 0.1 to 3.0 mg/kg range, CD4+ and CD8+ blood T cells had expanded clonally by week 6.

The rearrangement joins TRBV18 to TRBJ2-3; tentative D call: TRBD1 (5 bases). The sequenced sample was CD4+ or CD8+ T cells sorted from blood, obtained in a trial of the OX40 agonist ivuxolimab. This receptor was taken from an adult with an advanced solid tumor such as melanoma, head and neck, liver or kidney cancer. Here the CDR3 DNA reads TGTGCCAGCTCACCTGCACAGGACCACACAGATACGCAGTATTTT. Its translation: CASSPAQDHTDTQYF. The variable domain in full, with the rest retrieved from reference TRBV18 and TRBJ2-3, is NAGVMQNPRHLVRRRGQEARLRCSPMKGHSHVYWYRQLPEEGLKFMVYLQKENIIDESGMPKERFSAEFPKEGPSILRIQQVVRGDSAAYFCASSPAQDHTDTQYFGPGTRLTVL.